The subject of this entry is one T cell receptor (beta chain). Its target is not known. This record belongs to a study of vaccination and CD4 T cells after COVID-19. Study-wide background: For post-vaccine samples, collection took place a median roughly 76 days after dose two, ranging from 14 to 241.

The CDR3 runs 11 residues. V lost 2 bases and J 6 bases, leaving 8 bases between the germline ends. From germline, CDR1 is DFQATT and CDR2 SNEGSKA (reference sequence). The Oncomine TCR Beta short-read assay generated sequence data from the DNA of cultured CD4+ T cells. TCRdb itself ran the PCR reads through MiXCR, one entry per CDR3 protein. The table shows about 15,000 distinct CDR3 sequences, with about 55% occurring only once. Treatment denoted: approximately 9-day PBMC culture with coronavirus spike peptide pools or control peptides (ViraFEST assay). Negative selection separated CD4+ T cells from 10-day cultures.

Sequences were derived from CD4+ T cells from blood, cultured in vitro, sampled before SARS-CoV-2 vaccination. The clonotype comes from a human donor who had recovered from COVID-19. The rearrangement joins TRBV20-1 to TRBJ2-7; D is perhaps TRBD2 (6 bases). CDR3 DNA sequence: TGCAGTGCTAGAAGGACTACCGAGCAGTACTTC. Translation: CSARRTTEQYF.